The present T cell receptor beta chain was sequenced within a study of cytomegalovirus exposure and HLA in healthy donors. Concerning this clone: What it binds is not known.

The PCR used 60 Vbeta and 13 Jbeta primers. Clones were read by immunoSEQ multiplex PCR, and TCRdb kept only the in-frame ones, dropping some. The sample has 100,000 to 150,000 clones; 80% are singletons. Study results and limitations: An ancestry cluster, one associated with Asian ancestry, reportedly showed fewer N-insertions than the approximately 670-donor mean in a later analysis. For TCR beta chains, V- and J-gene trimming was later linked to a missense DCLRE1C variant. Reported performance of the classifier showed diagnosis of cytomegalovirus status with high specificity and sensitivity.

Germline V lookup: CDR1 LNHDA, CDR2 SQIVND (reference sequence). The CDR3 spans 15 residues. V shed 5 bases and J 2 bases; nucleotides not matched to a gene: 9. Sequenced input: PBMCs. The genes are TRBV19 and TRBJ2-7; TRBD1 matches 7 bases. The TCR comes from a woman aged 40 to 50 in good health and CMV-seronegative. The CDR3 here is CASSFGQDPTYEQYF. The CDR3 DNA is TGTGCCAGTAGTTTCGGACAGGACCCGACCTACGAGCAGTACTTC. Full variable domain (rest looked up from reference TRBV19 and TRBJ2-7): DGGITQSPKYLFRKEGQNVTLSCEQNLNHDAMYWYRQDPGQGLRLIYYSQIVNDFQKGDIAEGYSVSREKKESFPLTVTSAQKNPTAFYLCASSFGQDPTYEQYFGPGTRLTVT.